This T cell receptor (beta chain) was recovered during a study of PD-1 blockade in classical Hodgkin lymphoma. The V gene's germline CDR1 is SGHRS and CDR2 YFSETQ. V dropped 0 bases and J dropped 0 bases, with 7 bases sitting between them. The CDR3 totals 15 residues. Assay: immunoSEQ multiplex PCR; the TCRdb copy retains only in-frame clones and omits some. In the table there are fewer than 40,000 clones, about 89% of which are singletons. Time point denoted: newly diagnosed, previously untreated cHL patient sample. Researchers report purifying CD4+ T cells from thawed PBMCs by magnetic negative selection. The sample holds one count of this clone.

Source material: CD4+ T cells from blood. The chain has TRBV5-1 and TRBJ1-3, with TRBD1 as a possible D gene (5 bases). This clonotype was obtained from a human donor with classical Hodgkin lymphoma. The CDR3 DNA sequence: TGCGCCAGCAGCTTGGAGGGACTCTCTGGAAACACCATATATTTT. It codes for CASSLEGLSGNTIYF.